Below are 11 T cell receptor beta chains sequenced from a single sample in a study of shared clonotypes between healthy human individuals. CD45RO-negative cells were positively selected for CCR7, leaving out terminally differentiated effector memory CD45RA+ cells. Generated by immunoSEQ multiplex PCR, the TCRdb table keeps only in-frame clones and is missing some. The sample records nearly 2 million clones, about 95% being singletons. The material sequenced was naive CD8+ T cells sorted from blood. These receptors came from a man in his late teens or twenties in good health.

The chain joins TRBV30 to TRBJ1-2, with 8 bases matching TRBD1. The J segment lost 8 bases and the V segment lost 3 bases, leaving 2 bases of the junction unmatched. Germline CDR1 and CDR2: GTSNPN and SVGIG (reference sequence). This CDR3 spans 11 amino acids. CDR3 nucleotide sequence: TGTGCCTGGAGGACAGGGGTAGGCTACACCTTC. This translates into CAWRTGVGYTF.

The gene calls are TRBV9 and TRBJ2-1; the match to TRBD2 covers 7 bases. The V gene's germline CDR1 is SGDLS and CDR2 YYNGEE. V trimming: 2 bases; J trimming: 3 bases; junction bases outside the gene matches: 5. The length of the CDR3 is 15 residues. CDR3 sequence (DNA): TGTGCCAGCAGCGTTACTAGCGCCTTCTACAATGAGCAGTTCTTC. Residues: CASSVTSAFYNEQFF.

The chain links TRBV7-9 to TRBJ2-7; D uncertain. CDR1 is SEHNR and CDR2 is FQNEAQ in the germline V gene (reference sequence). Trimming took off 10 bases at V and 3 bases at J, with 19 bases between the two ends. The CDR3 loop spans 14 amino acids. The CDR3 region has the DNA TGTGCCACACTTCCCGCAGGACGGTTCTACGAGCAGTACTTC. It encodes CATLPAGRFYEQYF.

V and J are TRBV4-3 and TRBJ2-5; D possibly corresponds to TRBD2 (6 bases). With 4 bases removed from V and 3 bases from J, the gap between germline ends came to 12 bases. The CDR3 runs to 14 residues. The germline CDR1 and CDR2 sequences are LGHNA and YSLEER. The CDR3 sequence: CASSPRASEETQYF. In nucleotides, the CDR3 is TGCGCCAGCAGCCCTCGGGCTAGCGAAGAGACCCAGTACTTC.

The chain combines TRBV5-4 with TRBJ2-3; TRBD2 might be the D (6 bases). Germline CDR1 is SGHNT and CDR2 is YYREEE (reference sequence). This CDR3 has 16 residues. Between the trimmed V and J ends, which lost 3 bases and 2 bases, there was a span of 16 bases. The CDR3 DNA sequence: TGTGCCAGCAGCTCACGACTAGACCTTTTCACAGATACGCAGTATTTT. This gives the protein CASSSRLDLFTDTQYF.

This chain uses TRBV9 with TRBJ2-7; D is perhaps TRBD2 (6 bases). Trimming left V 7 bases short and J 6 bases short, with 20 bases between. The CDR3 loop spans 14 amino acids. Germline lookup yields CDR1 SGDLS and CDR2 YYNGEE. The DNA of the CDR3 is TGTGCCAGCTCCTCGGGACTTCTTACCTCCGAGCAGTACTTC. Amino acid sequence: CASSSGLLTSEQYF. Using reference TRBV9 and TRBJ2-7 for the parts outside the CDR3, the full variable domain is DSGVTQTPKHLITATGQRVTLRCSPRSGDLSVYWYQQSLDQGLQFLIQYYNGEERAKGNILERFSAQQFPDLHSELNLSSLELGDSALYFCASSSGLLTSEQYFGPGTRLTVT.

The chain joins TRBV5-4 to TRBJ1-1, with TRBD1 matching 10 bases. The trim removed 6 bases at V and 4 bases at J, leaving 9 bases unmatched. Germline CDR1 reads SGHNT; CDR2 reads YYREEE (reference sequence). CDR3 size: 15 residues. The CDR3 is CASIRPGDRGTEAFF. In DNA form, the CDR3 reads TGTGCCAGCATCCGCCCTGGGGACAGGGGCACTGAAGCTTTCTTT. The full variable domain, with the rest looked up from reference TRBV5-4 and TRBJ1-1, is ETGVTQSPTHLIKTRGQQVTLRCSSQSGHNTVSWYQQALGQGPQFIFQYYREEENGRGNFPPRFSGLQFPNYSSELNVNALELDDSALYLCASIRPGDRGTEAFFGQGTRLTVV.

In regard to this clone: The sample has other DNA sequences that encode this CDR3 too. This rearrangement joins TRBV7-9 to TRBJ2-1; 11 positions agree with TRBD2. The ends lost 4 bases at V and 4 bases at J; junction bases unmatched: 3. The CDR3 contains 15 residues. Germline V gives CDR1 SEHNR, CDR2 FQNEAQ (reference sequence). The CDR3 region is CASSSGTSGYNEQFF. CDR3 nucleotides: TGTGCCAGCAGCTCCGGGACTAGCGGATACAATGAGCAGTTCTTC. Full variable domain (remainder filled in from reference TRBV7-9 and TRBJ2-1): DTGVSQNPRHKITKRGQNVTFRCDPISEHNRLYWYRQTLGQGPEFLTYFQNEAQLEKSRLLSDRFSAERPKGSFSTLEIQRTEQGDSAMYLCASSSGTSGYNEQFFGPGTRLTVL.

The chain links TRBV5-1 to TRBJ2-7, with D perhaps assigned TRBD1 or TRBD2 (5 bases each). Germline V gene sequence: CDR1 SGHRS, CDR2 YFSETQ. The CDR3 extends over 13 amino acids. The V gene lost 1 base and the J gene lost 6 bases, with 11 bases spanning the gap. The DNA of the CDR3 is TGCGCCAGCAGCTTGCAAGAGGGGTTCGAGCAGTACTTC. Its protein product is CASSLQEGFEQYF.

This clone was detected only a few times. This specimen includes other DNA sequences encoding the same CDR3. The chain has TRBV29-1 and TRBJ1-1; D is uncertain. Germline V gene data show CDR1 as SQVTM and CDR2 as ANQGSEA. CDR3 length: 12 residues. Trimming took off 1 base at V and 1 base at J, with 4 bases between the two ends. The CDR3 protein is CSVEGANTEAFF. In nucleotides, the CDR3 is TGCAGCGTTGAAGGGGCGAACACTGAAGCTTTCTTT.

J is TRBJ1-4 and V is TRBV19; 8 bases line up with TRBD1. The germline V gene encodes CDR1 LNHDA and CDR2 SQIVND (reference sequence). The junction had 7 bases not matched to a gene; V was cut back by 5 bases and J by 8 bases. The CDR3 extends over 14 amino acids. CDR3 coding DNA: TGTGCCAGTAGTGCACAGGGGGAAGGGGAAAAACTGTTTTTT. It translates to CASSAQGEGEKLFF. Full variable domain (missing parts from reference TRBV19 and TRBJ1-4): DGGITQSPKYLFRKEGQNVTLSCEQNLNHDAMYWYRQDPGQGLRLIYYSQIVNDFQKGDIAEGYSVSREKKESFPLTVTSAQKNPTAFYLCASSAQGEGEKLFFGSGTQLSVL.